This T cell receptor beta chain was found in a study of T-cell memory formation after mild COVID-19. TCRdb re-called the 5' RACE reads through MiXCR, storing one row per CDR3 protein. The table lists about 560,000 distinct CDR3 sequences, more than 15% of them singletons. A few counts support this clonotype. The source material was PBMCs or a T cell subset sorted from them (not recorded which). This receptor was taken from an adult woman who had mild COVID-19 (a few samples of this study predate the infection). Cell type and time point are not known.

DNA of the CDR3: TGTGCCAGCAGTGAGGGGGAGGCCACAGATACGCAGTATTTT. Translating gives CASSEGEATDTQYF. The chain employs TRBV6-4 and TRBJ2-3, with a tentative D call TRBD2 (6 bases). Trimming cost V 3 bases and J 2 bases, with 9 bases left between them. In germline, CDR1 is MRHNA, CDR2 SNTAGT. This CDR3 has 14 amino acids.